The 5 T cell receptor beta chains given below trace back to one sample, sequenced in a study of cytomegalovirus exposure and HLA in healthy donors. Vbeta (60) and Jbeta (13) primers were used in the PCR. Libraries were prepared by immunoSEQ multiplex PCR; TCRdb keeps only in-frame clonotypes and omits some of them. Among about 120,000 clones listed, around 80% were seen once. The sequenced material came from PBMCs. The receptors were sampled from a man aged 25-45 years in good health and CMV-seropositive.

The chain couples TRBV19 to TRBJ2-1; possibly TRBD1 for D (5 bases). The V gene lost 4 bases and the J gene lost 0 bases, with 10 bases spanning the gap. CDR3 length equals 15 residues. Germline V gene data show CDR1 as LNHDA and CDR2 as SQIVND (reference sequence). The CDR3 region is CASSKQVFSYNEQFF. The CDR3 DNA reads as TGTGCCAGTAGTAAACAGGTTTTCTCCTACAATGAGCAGTTCTTC.

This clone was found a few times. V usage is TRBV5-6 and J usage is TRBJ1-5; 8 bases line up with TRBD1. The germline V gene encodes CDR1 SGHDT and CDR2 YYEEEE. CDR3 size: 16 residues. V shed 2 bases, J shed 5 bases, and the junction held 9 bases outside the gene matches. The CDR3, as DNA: TGTGCCAGCAGCTTCAACCAGGACAGGGTGGATCAGCCCCAGCATTTT. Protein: CASSFNQDRVDQPQHF.

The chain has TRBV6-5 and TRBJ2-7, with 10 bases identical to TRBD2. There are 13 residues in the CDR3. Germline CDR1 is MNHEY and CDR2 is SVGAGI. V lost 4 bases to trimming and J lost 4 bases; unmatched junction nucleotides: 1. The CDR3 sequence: CASSLAGGYEQYF. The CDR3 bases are TGTGCCAGCAGTTTAGCGGGGGGTTACGAGCAGTACTTC.

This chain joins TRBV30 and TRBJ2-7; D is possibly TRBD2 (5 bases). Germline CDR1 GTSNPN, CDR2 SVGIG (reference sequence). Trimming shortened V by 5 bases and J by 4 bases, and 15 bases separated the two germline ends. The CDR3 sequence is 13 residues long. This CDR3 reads CAWEPPGGYEQYF. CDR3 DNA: TGTGCCTGGGAGCCCCCTGGCGGGTACGAGCAGTACTTC.

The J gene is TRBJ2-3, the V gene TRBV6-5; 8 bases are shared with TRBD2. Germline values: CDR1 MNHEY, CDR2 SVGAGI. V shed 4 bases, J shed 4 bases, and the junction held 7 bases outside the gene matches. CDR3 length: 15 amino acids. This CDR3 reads CASSSRGGGADTQYF. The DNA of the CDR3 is TGTGCCAGCAGTTCCCGGGGGGGCGGAGCAGATACGCAGTATTTT.